The T cell receptor beta chain under discussion was sequenced for a study of T cells in Graves' hyperthyroidism and ophthalmopathy (dated by TCRdb to between 2018 and 2021). Some background on the complete study: Peripheral blood was collected at initial diagnosis, before any treatment. After blood sampling, hyperthyroidism patients were treated with methimazole at a starting dose of 30 mg daily, and ophthalmopathy patients were treated with high-dose intravenous methylprednisolone. In addition, the study compared T-cell repertoires in thyroid tissue and in blood from six Graves' hyperthyroidism patients. For training and testing, the roughly 97 patients in the discovery cohort were randomly divided in a 7:3 ratio. To identify TCR V-J signatures that set the groups apart, the researchers used a discovery cohort of 90 to 100 patients, made up of around 40 with Graves' ophthalmopathy and some 58 with stable Graves' hyperthyroidism. Whether ophthalmopathy could be predicted prospectively was tested in an independent validation cohort made up of some 20 hyperthyroidism patients plus 17 patients who later progressed to ophthalmopathy. The paper reports TCR Vbeta CDR3 sequencing of more than 120 peripheral blood samples: some 44 ophthalmopathy, fewer than 80 hyperthyroidism and 17 progressor patients.

A word on this clonotype: Its antigen remains undetermined. No base-level quality is on record; no much larger clone is a single base apart.

Summary of the overall study and its limitations: Blood samples also contained most of the expanded thyroid clonotypes (frequency above 0.001), which suggests that blood repertoires may reflect thyroid immune responses. In validation, the model predicted progression to ophthalmopathy a median of about 6.5 months before onset, with roughly 71% sensitivity and roughly 77% specificity. No statistical method was used to fix the sample size in advance, and group allocation was not hidden from the investigators. A model built on a 13 V-J signature distinguished ophthalmopathy from stable hyperthyroidism, reaching around 87% sensitivity and 81.08% specificity in cross-validation and 80%/75% in testing.

TCR beta CDR3 regions were amplified from RNA transcripts. For the first round of RT-PCR on the TCR CDR3, the HTBI primer set was used together with the Qiagen OneStep RT-PCR kit. Libraries were constructed in a second round of multiplex PCR, after which size selection and purification were carried out. Sequencing of the libraries was done on an Illumina HiSeq2000 using paired-end 100 bp reads. From the authors' description of their analysis: SOAPnuke was used to process the raw data, throwing out any read that contained adapters or uncalled bases, had a mean Phred below 15, or lacked an exact constant-primer or identifier match. COPE v1.2.5 was used to merge the high-quality paired reads, and each unique nucleotide sequence was defined as a clonotype. Clonotypes were aligned to IMGT TRBV, TRBD and TRBJ reference segments using MiTCR v1.1. Only V-J combinations with frequency above 0.0001, covering 99.2% of repertoires, were analysed. The TCS score was defined as F50 (clonal expansion) divided by E x V (chaos), with BLOSUM62-based TCRdist calculated between CDR3 peptides within each V-J. Welch's t-statistics and random forest reduced around 520 V-J features to 13, which were used in a naive Bayes classifier (R e1071). TCRdb reworked the public reads: Q25 trimming with fastp, MiXCR clone assembly, productive beta chains retained. Entries are consolidated by CDR3 protein sequence, retaining the most common genes and DNA. These V and J calls are TCRdb output, not the study's own analysis. Here the sample has about half a million distinct CDR3 sequences; less than 25% occur a single time. The ten largest clonotypes hold roughly 29% of the sample.

Graves' hyperthyroidism was defined as stable when no progression to ophthalmopathy occurred over 18 months of follow-up. Hyperthyroidism patients were aged 18 to 65 years and newly diagnosed, with disease duration of less than 2 months. The study excluded patients with uncontrolled infections, other autoimmune diseases, pregnancy or lactation. Clinical symptoms, serum thyroxine and TRAb, thyroid ultrasound, and orbital computed tomography formed the basis for the diagnoses. PBMCs were isolated from roughly 10 ml of fresh peripheral blood by Ficoll-Paque density gradient centrifugation. Total RNA was extracted with Trizol reagent, and quality was checked on an Agilent 2100 Bioanalyzer. The receptor was isolated from a man aged 18 to 30 with Graves' hyperthyroidism. What was sequenced was blood.

The CDR3 loop reads CASSLGPGISGANVLTF. The bases are TGCGCCAGCAGCCTCGGGCCAGGGATCTCTGGGGCCAACGTCCTGACTTTC. The chain employs TRBV4-1 and TRBJ2-6, with TRBD1 perhaps the D gene, on 5 matching bases. CDR1 is given as MGHRA and CDR2 as YSYEKL, both from the germline V gene. From the cysteine through the phenylalanine, the CDR3 covers 17 amino acids. Only CDR3 DNA remains: 51 bases, in frame from the first base. V lost 4 bases and J lost 0 bases; the stretch between them is 13 bases long.